One sample yielded the 10 T cell receptor beta chains listed below, sequenced in a study of cytomegalovirus exposure and HLA in healthy donors. Primers included in the PCR were 60 Vbeta and 13 Jbeta primers. Assay: immunoSEQ multiplex PCR; the TCRdb copy retains only in-frame clones and omits some. This sample lists under 85,000 clones; its ten largest clones have around 15%. Specimen: PBMCs. The receptors stem from a boy younger than 18 in good health and CMV-seronegative.

The rearrangement uses TRBV6-4 and TRBJ1-2; 7 positions match TRBD1. Germline CDR1 reads MRHNA; CDR2 reads SNTAGT. The length of the CDR3 is 14 residues. The ends lost 6 bases at V and 4 bases at J; junction bases unmatched: 8. CDR3 DNA sequence: TGTGCCAGCAGGGGCACAGGGGAATCCTATGGCTACACCTTC. It specifies CASRGTGESYGYTF.

The chain links TRBV25-1 to TRBJ1-3; D ambiguous. The ends were cut back, 6 bases at V and 1 base at J, with 7 bases in the middle. This CDR3 has 13 residues. CDR1 and CDR2 (germline): MGHDK, SYGVNS. The CDR3 sequence is CASRTGSGNTIYF. CDR3 nucleotide sequence: TGTGCCAGCAGGACTGGGTCTGGAAACACCATATATTTT.

The V and J genes are TRBV29-1 and TRBJ2-1; D remains unclear. Germline CDR1 and CDR2: SQVTM and ANQGSEA. The CDR3 consists of 11 residues. With 5 bases removed from V and 5 bases from J, the gap between germline ends came to 7 bases. The CDR3 here is CSVPVDNEQFF. The CDR3 DNA sequence: TGCAGCGTTCCGGTCGACAATGAGCAGTTCTTC.

The chain has TRBV13 and TRBJ1-3; D perhaps matches TRBD1 (5 bases). This CDR3 contains 13 residues. Trimming shortened V by 1 base and J by 4 bases, and 5 bases separated the two germline ends. The germline gives CDR1 PRHDT, CDR2 FYEKMQ (reference sequence). The CDR3 bases are TGTGCCAGCAGCTTAGAGGGGGGAAACACCATATATTTT. Protein: CASSLEGGNTIYF.

The rearrangement joins TRBV18 to TRBJ1-1, with 8 bases fitting TRBD1. CDR1 KGHSH and CDR2 LQKENI come from the germline V gene. This CDR3 has 13 residues. V trimming: 2 bases; J trimming: 10 bases; junction bases outside the gene matches: 6. The CDR3 DNA sequence: TGTGCCAGCTCACCAAAGACAGGGGAAACAGCTTTCTTT. This sequence encodes CASSPKTGETAFF.

The chain uses TRBV11-2 and TRBJ1-6, with a weak D call TRBD1 (5 bases). V was cut by 0 bases and J by 5 bases, with 8 bases left in between. The CDR3 runs to 15 residues. Per the germline V gene, CDR1 is SGHAT and CDR2 is FQNNGV. In DNA form, the CDR3 reads TGTGCCAGCAGCTTAGAAACAGGAGATAATTCACCCCTCCACTTT. This encodes CASSLETGDNSPLHF.

The chain joins TRBV9 to TRBJ2-3, with D possibly being TRBD1 (6 bases). The CDR3 has 16 amino acids. Germline assignment: CDR1 SGDLS and CDR2 YYNGEE. V was clipped by 1 base and J by 1 base, with 13 bases between them. The CDR3 protein is CASSVTGLAGTDTQYF. CDR3 sequence (DNA): TGTGCCAGCAGCGTAACAGGGCTAGCAGGCACAGATACGCAGTATTTT.

This chain uses TRBV4-1 with TRBJ2-1; 8 bases are shared with TRBD2. Germline-derived CDR1 and CDR2 are MGHRA and YSYEKL. The CDR3 is made up of 16 amino acids. Trimming removed 4 bases from V and 2 bases from J; junction bases left unmatched: 7. As DNA, the CDR3 is TGCGCCAGCAGCCTAGCAGGAGCGGGGGCCTACAATGAGCAGTTCTTC. It encodes CASSLAGAGAYNEQFF.

The chain uses TRBV5-4 and TRBJ2-2; D is perhaps TRBD1 (6 bases). Trimming cost V 4 bases and J 2 bases, with 9 bases left between them. The germline V gene encodes CDR1 SGHNT and CDR2 YYREEE (reference sequence). The CDR3 length is 14 residues. CDR3 nucleotide sequence: TGTGCCAGCAGCCCCGGGACAAACACCGGGGAGCTGTTTTTT. This encodes CASSPGTNTGELFF.

This chain joins TRBV11-2 and TRBJ2-7; 7 bases are shared with TRBD1. CDR1 is SGHAT, CDR2 FQNNGV, per germline. V lost 4 bases, J lost 0 bases, and 9 bases stayed unmatched. This CDR3 region has 16 residues. This CDR3 is CASSWDSTGSSYEQYF. The CDR3 DNA sequence: TGTGCCAGCAGCTGGGATTCGACAGGGAGCTCCTACGAGCAGTACTTC. The full variable domain, completed using reference TRBV11-2 and TRBJ2-7, is EAGVAQSPRYKIIEKRQSVAFWCNPISGHATLYWYQQILGQGPKLLIQFQNNGVVDDSQLPKDRFSAERLKGVDSTLKIQPAKLEDSAVYLCASSWDSTGSSYEQYFGPGTRLTVT.